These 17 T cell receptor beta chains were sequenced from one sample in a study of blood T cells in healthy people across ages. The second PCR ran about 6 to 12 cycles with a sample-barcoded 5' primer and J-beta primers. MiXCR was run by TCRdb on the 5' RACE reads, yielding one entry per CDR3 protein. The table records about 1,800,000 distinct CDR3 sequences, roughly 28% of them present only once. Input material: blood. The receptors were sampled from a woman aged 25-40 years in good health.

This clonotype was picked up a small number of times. CDR3 sequence reads: CASLPTLNYGYTF. The CDR3 DNA sequence: TGTGCCAGCCTACCGACACTTAACTATGGCTACACCTTC. This chain links TRBV7-3 with TRBJ1-2; D not resolved. The CDR3 sequence is 13 residues long. From germline, CDR1 is SGHTA and CDR2 FQGTGA. The ends were cut back, 8 bases at V and 1 base at J, with 11 bases in the middle. Complete variable domain (other parts from reference TRBV7-3 and TRBJ1-2): GAGVSQTPSNKVTEKGKYVELRCDPISGHTALYWYRQSLGQGPEFLIYFQGTGAADDSGLPNDRFFAVRPEGSVSTLKIQRTERGDSAVYLCASLPTLNYGYTFGSGTRLTVV.

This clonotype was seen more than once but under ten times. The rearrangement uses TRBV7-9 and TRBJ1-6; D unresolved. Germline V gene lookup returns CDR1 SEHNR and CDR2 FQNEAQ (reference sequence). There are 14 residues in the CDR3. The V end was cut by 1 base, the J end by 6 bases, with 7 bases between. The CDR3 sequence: CASSLDTVNSPLHF. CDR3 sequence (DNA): TGTGCCAGCAGCTTAGACACAGTTAATTCACCCCTCCACTTT. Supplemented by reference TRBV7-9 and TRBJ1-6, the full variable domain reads DTGVSQNPRHKITKRGQNVTFRCDPISEHNRLYWYRQTLGQGPEFLTYFQNEAQLEKSRLLSDRFSAERPKGSFSTLEIQRTEQGDSAMYLCASSLDTVNSPLHFGNGTRLTVT.

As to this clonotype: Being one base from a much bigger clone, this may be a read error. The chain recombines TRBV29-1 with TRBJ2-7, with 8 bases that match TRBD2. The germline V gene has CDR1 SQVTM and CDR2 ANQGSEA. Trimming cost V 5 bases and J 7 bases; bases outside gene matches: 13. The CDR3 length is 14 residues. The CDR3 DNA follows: TGCAGCGTTACCCAAGCGGGAGCTGGGAATGAGCAGTACTTC. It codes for CSVTQAGAGNEQYF.

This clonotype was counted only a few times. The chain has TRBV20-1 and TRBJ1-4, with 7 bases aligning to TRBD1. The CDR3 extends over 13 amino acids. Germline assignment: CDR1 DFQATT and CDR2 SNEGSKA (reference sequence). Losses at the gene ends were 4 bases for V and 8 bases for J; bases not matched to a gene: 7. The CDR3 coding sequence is TGCAGTGCTATCCGACAGGGTAGCGAAAAACTGTTTTTT. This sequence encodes CSAIRQGSEKLFF.

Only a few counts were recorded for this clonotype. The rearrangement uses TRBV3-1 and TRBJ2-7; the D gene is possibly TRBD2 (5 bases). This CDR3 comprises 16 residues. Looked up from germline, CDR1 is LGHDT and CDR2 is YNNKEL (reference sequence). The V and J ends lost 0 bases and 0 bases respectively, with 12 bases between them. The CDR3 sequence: CASSQERGIVSYEQYF. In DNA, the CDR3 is TGTGCCAGCAGCCAAGAACGGGGTATAGTCTCCTACGAGCAGTACTTC.

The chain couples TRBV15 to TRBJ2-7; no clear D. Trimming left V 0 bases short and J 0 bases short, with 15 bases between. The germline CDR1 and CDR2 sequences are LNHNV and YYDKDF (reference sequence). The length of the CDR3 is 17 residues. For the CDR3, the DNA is TGTGCCACCAGCAGAGATCCCCGAGAACCAAGCTCCTACGAGCAGTACTTC. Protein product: CATSRDPREPSSYEQYF.

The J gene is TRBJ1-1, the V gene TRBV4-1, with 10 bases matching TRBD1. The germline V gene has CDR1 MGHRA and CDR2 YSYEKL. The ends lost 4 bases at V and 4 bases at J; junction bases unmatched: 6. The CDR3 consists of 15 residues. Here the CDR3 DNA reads TGCGCCAGCAGCCCCGGGGACAGGGGAGGCACTGAAGCTTTCTTT. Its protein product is CASSPGDRGGTEAFF.

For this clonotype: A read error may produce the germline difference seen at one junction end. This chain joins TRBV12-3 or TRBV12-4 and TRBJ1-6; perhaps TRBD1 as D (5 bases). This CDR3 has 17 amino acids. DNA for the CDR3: TGTGCCAGCAGTCCCCCCGGGGCAGGCGGCTATAATTCACCCTTCCACTTT. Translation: CASSPPGAGGYNSPFHF.

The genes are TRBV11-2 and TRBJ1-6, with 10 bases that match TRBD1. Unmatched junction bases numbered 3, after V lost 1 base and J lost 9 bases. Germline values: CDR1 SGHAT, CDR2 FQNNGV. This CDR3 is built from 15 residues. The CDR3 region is CASSLARQGASPLHF. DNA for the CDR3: TGTGCCAGCAGCTTAGCAAGACAGGGGGCTTCACCCCTCCACTTT.

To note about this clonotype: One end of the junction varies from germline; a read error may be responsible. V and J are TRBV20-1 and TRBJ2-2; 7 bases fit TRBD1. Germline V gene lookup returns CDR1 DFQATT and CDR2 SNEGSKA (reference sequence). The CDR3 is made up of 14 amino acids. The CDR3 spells CIASRQGVNGELFF. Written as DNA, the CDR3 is TGCATTGCTAGCCGACAGGGAGTCAACGGGGAGCTGTTTTTT.

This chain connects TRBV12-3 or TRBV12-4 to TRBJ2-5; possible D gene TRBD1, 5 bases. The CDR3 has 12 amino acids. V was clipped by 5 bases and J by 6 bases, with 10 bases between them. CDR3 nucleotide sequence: TGTGCCAGCAGTGGACATGAGCAGACCCAGTACTTC. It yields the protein CASSGHEQTQYF.

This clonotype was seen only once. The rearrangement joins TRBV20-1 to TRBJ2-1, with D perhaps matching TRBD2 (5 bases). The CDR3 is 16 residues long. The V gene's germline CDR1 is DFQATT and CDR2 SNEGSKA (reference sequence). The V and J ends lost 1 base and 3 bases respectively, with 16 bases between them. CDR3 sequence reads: CSARVRTASSYNEQFF. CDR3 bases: TGCAGTGCTAGAGTAAGGACGGCTAGCAGCTACAATGAGCAGTTCTTC.

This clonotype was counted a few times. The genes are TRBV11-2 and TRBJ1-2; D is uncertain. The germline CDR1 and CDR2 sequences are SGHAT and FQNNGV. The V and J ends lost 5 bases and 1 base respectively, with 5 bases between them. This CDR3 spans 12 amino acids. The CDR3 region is CASSADNYGYTF. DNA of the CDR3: TGTGCCAGCAGCGCCGATAACTATGGCTACACCTTC.

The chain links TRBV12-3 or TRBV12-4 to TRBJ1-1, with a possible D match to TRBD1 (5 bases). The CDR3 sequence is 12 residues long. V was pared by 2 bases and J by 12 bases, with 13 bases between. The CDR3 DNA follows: TGTGCCAGCAGTTTATCCCGGGGGAAACCTTTCTTT. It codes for CASSLSRGKPFF.

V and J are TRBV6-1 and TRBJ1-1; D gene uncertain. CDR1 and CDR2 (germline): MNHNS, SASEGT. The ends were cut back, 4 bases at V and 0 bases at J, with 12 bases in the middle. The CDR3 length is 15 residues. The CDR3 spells CASSVLGFMNTEAFF. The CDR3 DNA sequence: TGTGCCAGCAGTGTTCTTGGTTTCATGAACACTGAAGCTTTCTTT.

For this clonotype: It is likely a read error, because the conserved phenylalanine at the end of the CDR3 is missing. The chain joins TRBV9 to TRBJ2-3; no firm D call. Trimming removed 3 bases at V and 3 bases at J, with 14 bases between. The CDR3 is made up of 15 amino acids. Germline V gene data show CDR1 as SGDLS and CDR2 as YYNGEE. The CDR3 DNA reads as TGTGCCAGCAGCGCAAATACGTTACCGACAGATACGCAGTATTGT. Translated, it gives CASSANTLPTDTQYC.

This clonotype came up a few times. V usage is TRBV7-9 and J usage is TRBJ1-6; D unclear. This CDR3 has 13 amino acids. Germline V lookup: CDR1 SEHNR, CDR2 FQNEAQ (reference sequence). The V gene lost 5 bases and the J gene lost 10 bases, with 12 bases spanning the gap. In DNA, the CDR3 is TGTGCCAGCAGCCTGCGGGAGCTCTCACCCCTCCACTTT. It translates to CASSLRELSPLHF.